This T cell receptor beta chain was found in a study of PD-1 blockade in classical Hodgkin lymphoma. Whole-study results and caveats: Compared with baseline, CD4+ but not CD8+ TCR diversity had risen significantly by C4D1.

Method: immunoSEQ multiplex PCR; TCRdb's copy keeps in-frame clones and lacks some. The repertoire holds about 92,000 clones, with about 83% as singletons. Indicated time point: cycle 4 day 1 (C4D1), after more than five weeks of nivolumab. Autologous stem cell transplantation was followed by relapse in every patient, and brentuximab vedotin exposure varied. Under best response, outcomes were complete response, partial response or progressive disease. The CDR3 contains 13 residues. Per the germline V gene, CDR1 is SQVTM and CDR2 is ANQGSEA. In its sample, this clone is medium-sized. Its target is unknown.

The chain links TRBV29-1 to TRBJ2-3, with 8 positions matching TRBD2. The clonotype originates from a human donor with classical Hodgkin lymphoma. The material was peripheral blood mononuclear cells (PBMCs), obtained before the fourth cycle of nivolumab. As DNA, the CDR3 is TGCAGTGGCTCGGGACTAGGAACAGATACGCAGTATTTT. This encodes CSGSGLGTDTQYF.